The rows below give T cell receptor beta chains drawn from one sample of a study of blood T cells in healthy people across ages. Using its own MiXCR run on the 5' RACE reads, TCRdb lists one record per CDR3 protein. This sample has about 1.8 million distinct CDR3 sequences, with less than 50% found just once. The sample taken for sequencing was blood. All receptors come from a woman aged 40 to 50 in good health. CDR3s include the opening cysteine and the closing phenylalanine or tryptophan. A D gene is named only where the DNA matches it firmly. Rows give clone size only sometimes, using once, few, many, or a class for an expanded clone.

>TRBJ1-2|TRBV28|-|TRBD1
TGTGCCAGCAGTCTCCGGGACAGGGGAGGGTATGGCTACACCTTC
CASSLRDRGGYGYTF
>TRBJ1-2|TRBV20-1|-|-
TGCAGTGCTCAACAGGACTTGTATGGCTACACCTTC
CSAQQDLYGYTF
>TRBJ2-7|TRBV9|-|TRBD2
TGTGCCAGCAGCCTCACTAGCGGGGCGGAGATCCAGTACTTC
CASSLTSGAEIQYF
>TRBJ2-3|TRBV20-1|-|-
TGCAGTGCTTGGAGGGGGGGTTCTACAGATACGCAGTATTTT
CSAWRGGSTDTQYF
>TRBJ2-7|TRBV5-1|-|-
TGCGCCAGCAGCAAACCTCAGGGGTCAGCCTACGAGCAGTACTTC
CASSKPQGSAYEQYF
>TRBJ1-5|TRBV28|-|-
TGTGCCAGCAGTTTATACCCCCAGCCCCAGCATTTT
CASSLYPQPQHF
>TRBJ2-3|TRBV2|-|-
TGTGCCAGCAGACCGGACTACACAGATACGCAGTATTTT
CASRPDYTDTQYF
>TRBJ2-3|TRBV29-1|-|-
TGCAGCGTTGTCACAGGGATCGGCGCAGATACGCAGTATTTT
CSVVTGIGADTQYF
>TRBJ1-2|TRBV12-3/TRBV12-4|-|TRBD1
TGTGCCAGCAGTTTACGGGACAGCGACTATGGCTACACCTTC
CASSLRDSDYGYTF
>TRBJ2-6|TRBV15|few|TRBD1
TGTGCCACCAGCAGAGTCCCCACAGGGGGAACCTCTGGGGCCAACGTCCTGACTTTC
CATSRVPTGGTSGANVLTF
>TRBJ2-7|TRBV29-1|-|TRBD1
TGCAGCGTTGAACTAGACAGGGGCAAGTACTTC
CSVELDRGKYF
>TRBJ2-5|TRBV7-9|many|-
TGTGCCAGCAGCCAGAACAGCGGGCGAATTCAAGAGACCCAGTACTTC
CASSQNSGRIQETQYF
>TRBJ2-7|TRBV6-5|many|TRBD1
TGTGCCAGCAGTTACTCGGGACAGGGATACGAGCAGTACTTC
CASSYSGQGYEQYF
>TRBJ2-7|TRBV28|few|-
TGTGCCAGCAGGAACACAGGGTGGAACTCCTACGAGCAGTACTTC
CASRNTGWNSYEQYF
>TRBJ1-6|TRBV11-2|few|-
TGTGCCAGCAGCTTGACCCTTCGGGAAGGGTTGAATTCACCCCTCCACTTT
CASSLTLREGLNSPLHF
>TRBJ1-1|TRBV15|-|-
TGTGCCACCAGCAGGGGGGCGCACGGGACTGAAGCTTTCTTT
CATSRGAHGTEAFF
>TRBJ1-6|TRBV28|-|-
TGTGCCAGCAGACGACAGTCTAGCTCCTATAATTCACCCCTCCACTTT
CASRRQSSSYNSPLHF
>TRBJ2-3|TRBV6-2/TRBV6-3|-|-
TGCGCCAGCAGTACTTACCATAATGGCGGTCTTAGTACGCAGTATTTT
CASSTYHNGGLSTQYF
>TRBJ2-1|TRBV12-3/TRBV12-4|few|TRBD1
TGTGCCAGCAGTATGACAGGGTCTTTAGGTAATGAGCAGTTCTTC
CASSMTGSLGNEQFF
>TRBJ1-5|TRBV6-2/TRBV6-3|-|-
TGTGCCACAGGGAATCAGCCCCAGCATTTT
CATGNQPQHF
>TRBJ2-1|TRBV10-3|-|TRBD2
TGTGCCATCAGTGGGGCCCTACTAGCGGGGGGTCGAGGTGAGCAGTTCTTC
CAISGALLAGGRGEQFF
>TRBJ2-7|TRBV5-1|-|TRBD2
TGCGCCAGCAGCTTCGATGGGACTAGCGGGAGAACCTACGAGCAGTACTTC
CASSFDGTSGRTYEQYF
>TRBJ2-5|TRBV6-2/TRBV6-3|-|TRBD2
TGTGCCAGCAGCCCCACCGGGGGGGTTTCGACCCAGTACTTC
CASSPTGGVSTQYF
>TRBJ1-1|TRBV7-3|-|-
TGTGCCAGCAGCTTAACCAGGGATGGGGGCACTGAAGCTTTCTTT
CASSLTRDGGTEAFF
>TRBJ2-3|TRBV10-1|-|-
TGCGCCAGCAGGGACACCGAGACGGATACGCAGTATTTT
CASRDTETDTQYF
>TRBJ1-2|TRBV6-6|-|-
TGTGCCAGCGTTAGGGGGGACTATGGCTACACCTTC
CASVRGDYGYTF
>TRBJ2-7|TRBV28|few|-
TGTGCCAGCAGCTTGCTCCCTGGCGAGCAGTACTTC
CASSLLPGEQYF
>TRBJ1-4|TRBV20-1|-|-
TGCAGTGCCCGGATCCACGAGACTTGGGGGGAAAAACTGTTTTTT
CSARIHETWGEKLFF
>TRBJ2-2|TRBV7-3|-|-
TGTGCCAGCAGCCGGGCCGCGAACACCGGGGAGCTGTTTTTT
CASSRAANTGELFF
>TRBJ1-5|TRBV20-1|-|-
TGCAGTGCGATGGGAGGGATTCAGCCCCAGCATTTT
CSAMGGIQPQHF
>TRBJ1-6|TRBV20-1|-|TRBD1
TGCAGTGCTAGAGAACAGGGGCCCTATAATTCACCCCTCCACTTT
CSAREQGPYNSPLHF
>TRBJ1-3|TRBV5-1|-|-
TGCGCCAGCTTCGATGGGGGTGATGGAAACACCATATATTTT
CASFDGGDGNTIYF
>TRBJ2-3|TRBV12-3/TRBV12-4|-|-
TGCGCCAGCAGCTTCTCCCTCGCAGATACGCAGTATTTT
CASSFSLADTQYF
>TRBJ2-5|TRBV6-2/TRBV6-3|-|-
TGTGCCAGCAGTAGCCAGTCCCGGATGCCCCAGTACTTC
CASSSQSRMPQYF
>TRBJ2-1|TRBV4-1|-|TRBD2
TGCGCCAGCAGCCAATCCACTAGCGGGGGGGACAATGAGCAGTTCTTC
CASSQSTSGGDNEQFF
>TRBJ2-7|TRBV10-3|-|-
TGTGCCATCAGTGACTCCGCTACGGACGAGCAGTACTTC
CAISDSATDEQYF
>TRBJ1-6|TRBV7-2|-|-
TGTGCCAGCAGCTTAGGTGGTTCCGGAAAGAAGGCCCTCCACTTT
CASSLGGSGKKALHF
>TRBJ2-1|TRBV27|-|TRBD2
TGTGCCAGCAGCCGTTTCTTTGCGGGGGGGCCTGGTGAGCAGTTCTTC
CASSRFFAGGPGEQFF
>TRBJ1-2|TRBV6-2/TRBV6-3|-|-
TGTGCCAGCAGGGAGACCCCCGGGACGGGTACCTATGGCTACACCTTC
CASRETPGTGTYGYTF
>TRBJ1-6|TRBV15|few|-
TGTGCCACCAGCAGAGCTATCGGGAGCTCCTATAATTCACCCCTCCACTTT
CATSRAIGSSYNSPLHF
>TRBJ2-6|TRBV6-5|-|-
TGTGCCAGCAGTTCCGAAATTCCATCTGGGGCCAACGTCCTGACTTTC
CASSSEIPSGANVLTF
>TRBJ1-2|TRBV20-1|-|TRBD1
TGCAGTGCTAGTCGGGGGGGACAGGGACTCAACTATGGCTACACCTTC
CSASRGGQGLNYGYTF
>TRBJ2-7|TRBV29-1|-|-
TGCAGCGTTGACAAGGGGAAGGTTTACAATGAGCAGTACTTC
CSVDKGKVYNEQYF
>TRBJ2-5|TRBV28|many|-
TGTGCCAGCAGCCCCCTGGGGCGGGAGACCCAGTACTTC
CASSPLGRETQYF
>TRBJ2-7|TRBV12-3/TRBV12-4|-|-
TGTGCCAGCAGTCCATCAGGTGCGGGGATCCACGAGCAGTACTTC
CASSPSGAGIHEQYF
>TRBJ2-5|TRBV10-3|few|TRBD2
TGTGCCATCAGTGGGGCTAGCGGGGCTACCCAACAAGAGACCCAGTACTTC
CAISGASGATQQETQYF
>TRBJ2-3|TRBV27|few|-
TGTGCCAGCAGTCCGGTAACTCTTAGCACAGATACGCAGTATTTT
CASSPVTLSTDTQYF
>TRBJ2-7|TRBV12-3/TRBV12-4|few|TRBD1
TGTGCCAGCCGCCTAACGGGGACAGCTCCTTACGAGCAGTACTTC
CASRLTGTAPYEQYF
>TRBJ2-1|TRBV4-3|few|-
TGCGCCAGCAGCCACGGGGCCAATGAGCAGTTCTTC
CASSHGANEQFF
>TRBJ2-5|TRBV19|-|TRBD1
TGTGCCAGTAGTATTGGGACAGGGGCCCAAGAGACCCAGTACTTC
CASSIGTGAQETQYF
>TRBJ2-5|TRBV7-2|few|TRBD2
TGTGCCAGCAGCTTTGCGGGGGGGCCTCAAGAGACCCAGTACTTC
CASSFAGGPQETQYF
>TRBJ2-1|TRBV7-2|-|-
TGTGCCAGCACCTTAGATGGGGGCCGAGGAGGCGATGAGCAGTTCTTC
CASTLDGGRGGDEQFF
>TRBJ1-1|TRBV18|few|TRBD1
TGTGCCAGCTCACCCCGGACAGGAAATGAAGCTTTCTTT
CASSPRTGNEAFF
>TRBJ2-1|TRBV4-2|-|-
TGTGCCAGCAGCCAAGGGGAAGGCCGTTACGAGCAGTTCTTC
CASSQGEGRYEQFF
>TRBJ2-3|TRBV7-9|-|TRBD2
TGTGCCAGCAGCCCCGGGCGAGGGCTAGCGGGGAAACCTAGCACAGATACGCAGTATTTT
CASSPGRGLAGKPSTDTQYF
>TRBJ2-1|TRBV11-2|-|-
TGTGCCAGCAGCTTAGACGTTTGGCGCGGCGAGCAGTTCTTC
CASSLDVWRGEQFF
>TRBJ2-5|TRBV6-2/TRBV6-3|-|-
TGTGCCAGCAGTTACGATTCAGGGACCGGAGAGACCCAGTACTTC
CASSYDSGTGETQYF
>TRBJ2-5|TRBV5-1|few|-
TGCGCCAGCAGCTCGTATTCCCAAGAGACCCAGTACTTC
CASSSYSQETQYF
>TRBJ2-1|TRBV3-1|-|-
TGTGCCAGCAGCCAAAAGATTCGGGGGAGCCCCCAGTTCTTC
CASSQKIRGSPQFF